This TCR beta chain is drawn from a study of T cell repertoires in cytomegalovirus infection. This clonotype was counted many times. The antigen is undetermined. V was clipped by 5 bases and J by 7 bases; unmatched bases: 14. Looked up from germline, CDR1 is SGHTA and CDR2 is FQGNSA. The CDR3 totals 17 residues. TCRdb redid the calling of the reads with MiXCR, one entry per CDR3 protein. The sample comprises around 95,000 distinct CDR3 sequences, 25% to 30% of which are singletons, and roughly 70% rests with the top ten. This sample comprised CD8+ T cells from cultured PBMCs, obtained from culture after CMV antigen stimulation. The clonotype originates from a human donor in good health (CMV status not recorded). Some clones in this sample may be carry-over from other donors' samples. V and J are TRBV7-2 and TRBJ2-7, with TRBD2 matching over 13 bases. The CDR3 DNA reads TGTGCCAGCAGCCGACCCGGGACTAGCGGGGAACTACGGGAGCAGTACTTC. It translates to CASSRPGTSGELREQYF.